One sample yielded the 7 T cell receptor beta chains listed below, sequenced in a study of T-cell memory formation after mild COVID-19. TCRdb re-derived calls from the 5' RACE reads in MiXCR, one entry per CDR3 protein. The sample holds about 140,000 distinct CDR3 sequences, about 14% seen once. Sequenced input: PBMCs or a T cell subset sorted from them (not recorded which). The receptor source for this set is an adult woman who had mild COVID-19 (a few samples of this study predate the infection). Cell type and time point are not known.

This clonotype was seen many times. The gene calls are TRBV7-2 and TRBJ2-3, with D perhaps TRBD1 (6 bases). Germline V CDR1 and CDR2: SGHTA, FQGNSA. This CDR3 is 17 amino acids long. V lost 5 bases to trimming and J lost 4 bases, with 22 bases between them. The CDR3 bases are TGTGCCAGCAGCGTCCGACGAGGGGGTGGAGCGGCAGATACGCAGTATTTT. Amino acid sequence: CASSVRRGGGAADTQYF.

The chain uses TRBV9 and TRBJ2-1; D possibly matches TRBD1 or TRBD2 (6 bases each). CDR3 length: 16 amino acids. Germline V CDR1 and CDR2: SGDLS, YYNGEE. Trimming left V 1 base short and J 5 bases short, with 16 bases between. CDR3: CASSVFSGGLNNEQFF. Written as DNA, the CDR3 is TGTGCCAGCAGCGTATTTTCCGGGGGCCTTAACAATGAGCAGTTCTTC.

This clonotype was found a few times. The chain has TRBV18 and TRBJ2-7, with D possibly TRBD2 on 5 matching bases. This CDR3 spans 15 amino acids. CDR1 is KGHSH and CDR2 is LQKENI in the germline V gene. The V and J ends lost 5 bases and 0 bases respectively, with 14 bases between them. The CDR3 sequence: CASSSSTGSSYEQYF. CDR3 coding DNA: TGTGCCAGCTCATCCAGTACGGGGAGCTCCTACGAGCAGTACTTC.

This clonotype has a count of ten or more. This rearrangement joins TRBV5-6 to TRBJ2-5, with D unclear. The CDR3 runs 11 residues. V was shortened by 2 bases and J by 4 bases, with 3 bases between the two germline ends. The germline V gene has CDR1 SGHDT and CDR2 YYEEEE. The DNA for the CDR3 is TGTGCCAGCAGCTTTAGAGAGACCCAGTACTTC. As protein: CASSFRETQYF.

CDR3 bases: TGTGCCAGCAGTATGCCGGGACTAGCGGGAGGAGGGACCGGGGAGCTGTTTTTT. It yields the protein CASSMPGLAGGGTGELFF. The V gene is TRBV27, the J gene TRBJ2-2, with 15 nucleotides matching TRBD2. With V trimmed by 5 bases and J by 5 bases, 9 bases remained unmatched. The CDR3 totals 18 residues. Germline V lookup: CDR1 MNHEY, CDR2 SMNVEV (reference sequence).

As DNA, the CDR3 is TGTGCCAGCAGGGGAGGCAGACAGGAACCGTACGAGCAGTACTTC. It yields the protein CASRGGRQEPYEQYF. This chain links TRBV12-3 or TRBV12-4 with TRBJ2-7, with D possibly being TRBD1 or TRBD2 (6 bases each). The CDR3 is 15 residues long. V lost 6 bases, J lost 4 bases, and 19 bases lay in between.

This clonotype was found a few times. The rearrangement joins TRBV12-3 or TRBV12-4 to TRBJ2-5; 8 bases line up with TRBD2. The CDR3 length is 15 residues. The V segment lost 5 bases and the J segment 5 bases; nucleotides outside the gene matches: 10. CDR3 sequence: CASSGEGLVSETQYF. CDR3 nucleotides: TGTGCCAGCAGTGGGGAGGGACTAGTCAGCGAGACCCAGTACTTC.